Described below is a single TCR beta chain sequence and its context. Its antigen is not identified. This sample is drawn from a study of STAT3 mutations in large granular lymphocyte leukemia. Study overall: Roughly half the longitudinally sequenced T-LGLL patients had canonical STAT3 mutations. Findings and limits, study-wide: Samples missed the first appearance of the clone. Every T-LGLL patient had at least one immunodominant TCRbeta clonotype. After therapy, 6 of 18 patients switched clonotypes, all new clones STAT3 wild type.

TCRbeta libraries averaged around 42,000 productive templates per sample. Sequencing used immunoSEQ multiplex PCR; TCRdb keeps in-frame clones, though not all of them. In the table there are under 35,000 clones, approximately 84% of which are singletons. CDR1 is SEHNR and CDR2 is FQNEAQ in the germline V gene (reference sequence). The CDR3 covers 12 residues. Trimming took off 4 bases at V and 9 bases at J, with 13 bases between the two ends. The receptor's source is a man aged 55 to 70 with T-cell large granular lymphocyte leukemia. Some clones in this sample may be carry-over from other donors' samples. The J gene is TRBJ2-7, the V gene TRBV7-9; weak D call: TRBD1 (5 bases). Sequencing was carried out using peripheral blood mononuclear cells. The CDR3 DNA is TGTGCCAGCAGCTCCGACAGTGACGGGCAGTACTTC. It encodes CASSSDSDGQYF.